This TCR beta chain is from a study of post-analysis software for immune sequencing data. Libraries were made from TCR beta cDNA, and they carried unique molecular identifiers. TCRdb passed the PCR reads through MiXCR, listing each CDR3 protein once. The repertoire holds 450,000 or so distinct CDR3 sequences, with approximately 45% as singletons. As concerns this clonotype: Its target is not known.

Points from the study as a whole: Relative to controls, patients had 5 or 6 TRBV segments at higher frequency, with TRBV5-6, TRBV5-1 and TRBV20-1 among these.

V lost 4 bases, J lost 8 bases, and 7 bases stayed unmatched. The CDR3 spans 13 residues. Per germline, CDR1 DFQATT and CDR2 SNEGSKA (reference sequence). This clonotype was obtained from a girl aged 10 to 17 with multiple sclerosis. The sequenced material came from blood. This chain links TRBV20-1 with TRBJ2-4; 8 bases agree with TRBD1. CDR3 coding DNA: TGCAGTGCTACCACGACAGGGGAGGACATTCAGTACTTC. It specifies CSATTTGEDIQYF.